This T cell receptor beta chain was obtained from a study of a mutant IDH1 vaccine in newly diagnosed glioma. Details on this clone: Its antigen remains unidentified.

The table came from immunoSEQ multiplex PCR; TCRdb's copy has only in-frame clones and leaves some out. The data show 77,000 or so clones, 75% to 85% seen once. This CDR3 is built from 14 residues. Germline V lookup: CDR1 SGHAT, CDR2 FQNNGV. The V segment lost 5 bases and the J segment 3 bases; nucleotides outside the gene matches: 3. The time point: week 47, end of study. The investigators gave 300 ug of mutant IDH1 20-mer peptide in each vaccine dose, together with topical imiquimod. This rearrangement joins TRBV11-2 to TRBJ2-7; TRBD1 matches 11 bases. The TCR originated in a man aged 40-49 years with glioma. The material sequenced was PBMCs, taken from a glioma patient whose treatment included an IDH1 peptide vaccine. The CDR3 DNA reads TGTGCCAGCAGCCTAGGGACAGGGGGCTACGAGCAGTACTTC. The encoded protein is CASSLGTGGYEQYF.